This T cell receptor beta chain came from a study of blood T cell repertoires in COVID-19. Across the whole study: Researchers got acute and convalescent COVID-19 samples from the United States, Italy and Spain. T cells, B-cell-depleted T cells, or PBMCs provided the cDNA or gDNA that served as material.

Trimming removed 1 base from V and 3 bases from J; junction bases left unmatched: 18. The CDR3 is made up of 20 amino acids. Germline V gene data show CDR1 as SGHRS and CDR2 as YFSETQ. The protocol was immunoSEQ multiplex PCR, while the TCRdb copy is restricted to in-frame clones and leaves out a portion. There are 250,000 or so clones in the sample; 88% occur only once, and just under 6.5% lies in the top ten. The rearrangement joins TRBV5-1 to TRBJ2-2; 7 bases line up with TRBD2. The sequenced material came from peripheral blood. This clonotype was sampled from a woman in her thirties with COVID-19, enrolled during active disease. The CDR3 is CASSLPPLAQGGSDTGELFF. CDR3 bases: TGCGCCAGCAGCTTGCCACCCCTCGCTCAGGGAGGGTCGGACACCGGGGAGCTGTTTTTT. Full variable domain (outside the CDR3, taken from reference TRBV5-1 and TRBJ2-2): KAGVTQTPRYLIKTRGQQVTLSCSPISGHRSVSWYQQTPGQGLQFLFEYFSETQRNKGNFPGRFSGRQFSNSRSEMNVSTLELGDSALYLCASSLPPLAQGGSDTGELFFGEGSRLTVL.